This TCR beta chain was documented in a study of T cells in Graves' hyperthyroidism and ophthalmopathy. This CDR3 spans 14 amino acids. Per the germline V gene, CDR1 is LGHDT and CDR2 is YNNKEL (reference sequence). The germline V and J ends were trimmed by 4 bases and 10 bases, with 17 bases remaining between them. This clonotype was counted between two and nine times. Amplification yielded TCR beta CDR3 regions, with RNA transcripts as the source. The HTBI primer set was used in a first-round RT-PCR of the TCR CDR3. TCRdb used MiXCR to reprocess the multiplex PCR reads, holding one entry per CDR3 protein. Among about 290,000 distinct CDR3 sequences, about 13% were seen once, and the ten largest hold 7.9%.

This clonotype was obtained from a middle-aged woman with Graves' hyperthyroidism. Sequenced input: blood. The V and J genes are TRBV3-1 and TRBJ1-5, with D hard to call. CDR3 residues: CASSLDLYVPPQHF. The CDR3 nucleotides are TGTGCCAGCAGCCTAGACTTGTACGTCCCTCCCCAGCATTTT.